This T cell receptor beta chain comes out of a study of cytomegalovirus exposure and HLA in healthy donors. Germline V gene lookup returns CDR1 SGHTA and CDR2 FQGTGA. This CDR3 spans 15 amino acids. V shed 6 bases and J 1 base; nucleotides not matched to a gene: 8. Donors came from a validation cohort of 90 to 150 subjects, distinct from the first 666-subject cohort. Points from the study as a whole: First-cohort TCR clusters tended to co-occur in the approximately 120 validation repertoires, a later analysis found. In vitro experiments confirmed that three CMV-associated chains were specific for CMV antigens. Cytomegalovirus-associated TCR beta chains were listed, numbering approximately 150.

Profiled with immunoSEQ multiplex PCR; TCRdb holds only in-frame clones, not every one. This sample carries 55,000 to 70,000 clones, about 89% of them seen once, and the ten largest clones take 1.5% to 2%. Notes on this clone: Antigen unknown.

The sequencing input was PBMCs. This clonotype was obtained from a young woman in good health and CMV-seronegative. The chain recombines TRBV7-3 with TRBJ2-7; 8 nucleotides match TRBD2. CDR3 coding DNA: TGTGCCAGCAGTTTGCTCGGGGGGGCTTCCTACGAGCAGTACTTC. Protein sequence: CASSLLGGASYEQYF.